This TCR beta chain was sequenced in a study of T cells in Graves' hyperthyroidism and ophthalmopathy. Germline V gives CDR1 MNHEY, CDR2 SMNVEV (reference sequence). The length of the CDR3 is 12 residues. V lost 4 bases, J lost 5 bases, and 8 bases lay in between. There were TCR beta CDR3 regions amplified from RNA transcripts. A first-round RT-PCR of the TCR CDR3 used the HTBI primer set. TCRdb ran MiXCR on the multiplex PCR reads and lists one entry per CDR3 protein. The sample carries some 460,000 distinct CDR3 sequences, about a sixth recorded once. If no ophthalmopathy progression occurred within 18 months, Graves' hyperthyroidism was stable. Patients with uncontrolled infections, other autoimmune diseases, pregnancy or lactation were excluded. PBMCs were derived from around 10 ml fresh peripheral blood.

The chain employs TRBV27 and TRBJ1-2; D is perhaps TRBD1 (5 bases). The sequence was collected from a woman younger than 30 with Graves' hyperthyroidism. Material: blood. The CDR3 DNA is TGTGCCAGCAGTTCGACAGCTTATGGCTACACCTTC. Translated, it gives CASSSTAYGYTF.